The 32 T cell receptor beta chains below come from one sample, sequenced in a study of CD8 T cells in ankylosing spondylitis. Study-wide results and limits: Characteristic, it appeared, of ankylosing spondylitis blood was a TCR beta motif of eight or nine highly homologous variants.

These receptors lack a known antigen. TCRdb reanalysed the 5' RACE reads using MiXCR and keeps one entry per CDR3 protein. The sample holds around 770,000 distinct CDR3 sequences; 10% to 15% are singletons and the top ten take 0.45% to 0.6%. The sequencing sample was made of blood, either unsorted or a sorted T cell fraction (not recorded which). The receptors were gathered from a male donor with ankylosing spondylitis.

The rearrangement links TRBV5-6 to TRBJ2-3; no firm D call. In germline, CDR1 is SGHDT, CDR2 YYEEEE. V shed 1 base and J shed 4 bases, with 10 bases lying between them. This CDR3 comprises 14 residues. Here the CDR3 reads CASSLWGSPDTQYF. The DNA for the CDR3 is TGTGCCAGCAGCTTGTGGGGATCTCCAGATACGCAGTATTTT.

There are many counts of this clonotype. The V call is TRBV4-1, the J call TRBJ2-1; 12 bases are a match to TRBD2. The CDR3 has 22 amino acids. CDR1 is MGHRA, CDR2 YSYEKL, per germline. The V and J ends lost 1 base and 0 bases, in that order; junction bases with no gene match: 16. Here the CDR3 reads CASSQVSFLPSGGDSSYNEQFF. In DNA form, the CDR3 reads TGCGCCAGCAGCCAAGTGTCATTTCTTCCTAGCGGGGGGGATAGCTCCTACAATGAGCAGTTCTTC.

This clonotype was observed a handful of times. The chain joins TRBV7-2 to TRBJ2-1; D is uncertain. The germline V gene encodes CDR1 SGHTA and CDR2 FQGNSA. This CDR3 region has 13 residues. The ends were cut back, 3 bases at V and 12 bases at J, with 15 bases in the middle. In DNA, the CDR3 is TGTGCCAGCAGCTTGAGGCCTCCCCGTGGGCAGTTCTTC. Protein: CASSLRPPRGQFF.

In regard to this clonotype: A much larger clone differs from this one at a single base, so this may be a read error. This chain uses TRBV7-8 with TRBJ2-2, with D perhaps TRBD2 (5 bases). The CDR3 is made up of 16 amino acids. Per germline, CDR1 SGHVS and CDR2 FQNEAQ. Trimming shortened V by 0 bases and J by 1 base, and 9 bases separated the two germline ends. CDR3 sequence (DNA): TGTGCCAGCAGCTTAGCCGGCGGGCGGAACACCGGGGAGCTGTTTTTT. Residues: CASSLAGGRNTGELFF.

The sample holds a few counts of this clonotype. The CDR3 protein is CAINPGLPSYEQYF. The CDR3 DNA is TGTGCCATCAACCCGGGACTACCCTCCTACGAGCAGTACTTC. The rearrangement joins TRBV10-3 to TRBJ2-7; 7 bases align to TRBD2. V was pared by 7 bases and J by 0 bases, with 6 bases of the junction left unmatched. CDR3 size: 14 residues. CDR1 is ENHRY, CDR2 SYGVKD, per germline.

The rearrangement joins TRBV3-1 to TRBJ1-4, with 7 nucleotides matching TRBD1. This CDR3 spans 16 amino acids. V gave up 3 bases and J gave up 4 bases; unmatched junction bases: 8. Germline lookup yields CDR1 LGHDT and CDR2 YNNKEL (reference sequence). The CDR3 sequence is CASSQTLTGLNEKLFF. CDR3 DNA sequence: TGTGCCAGCAGCCAGACCCTGACAGGGCTTAATGAAAAACTGTTTTTT.

This clonotype was seen a few times. The V and J genes are TRBV20-1 and TRBJ1-3; D call uncertain. There are 14 residues in the CDR3. Per germline, CDR1 DFQATT and CDR2 SNEGSKA (reference sequence). The V gene lost 0 bases and the J gene lost 2 bases, with 8 bases spanning the gap. The CDR3, as DNA: TGCAGTGCTAGAGATAGGGCTGCTGGAAACACCATATATTTT. As protein: CSARDRAAGNTIYF.

This clonotype showed up just a few times. V is TRBV20-1 and J is TRBJ1-5; TRBD1 matches at 8 bases. The junction had 7 bases not matched to a gene; V was cut back by 5 bases and J by 4 bases. The CDR3 has 14 residues. CDR1 is DFQATT, CDR2 SNEGSKA, per germline (reference sequence). The CDR3 loop is CSAGGQALNQPQHF. CDR3 sequence (DNA): TGCAGTGCTGGGGGACAGGCCTTAAATCAGCCCCAGCATTTT.

This clonotype was seen more than once but under ten times. The chain links TRBV15 to TRBJ2-5; no definite D call. Germline lookup yields CDR1 LNHNV and CDR2 YYDKDF (reference sequence). Between the trimmed V and J ends, which lost 1 base and 3 bases, there was a span of 15 bases. The CDR3 is made up of 16 amino acids. CDR3 sequence (DNA): TGTGCCACCAGCAGAGGGGGAATTGGTGTAGAAGAGACCCAGTACTTC. It specifies CATSRGGIGVEETQYF.

This rearrangement joins TRBV2 to TRBJ1-6, with 9 bases lining up with TRBD1. CDR1 and CDR2 from the germline V gene are SNHLY and FYNNEI. Trimming took 7 bases from V and 14 from J; bases not matched to a gene: 9. The CDR3 spans 13 residues. CDR3 DNA sequence: TGTGCCAGCATCCAAGACAGGGGGTTAACCCTCCACTTT. It is translated as CASIQDRGLTLHF.

The chain links TRBV24-1 to TRBJ2-1, with 8 bases fitting TRBD1. The CDR3 has 15 amino acids. Unmatched junction bases numbered 7, after V lost 4 bases and J lost 6 bases. Germline V lookup: CDR1 KGHDR, CDR2 SFDVKD. Here the CDR3 reads CATSDRGQGGNEQFF. The CDR3, as DNA: TGTGCCACCAGTGACCGTGGACAGGGCGGCAATGAGCAGTTCTTC.

The sample holds a few counts of this clonotype. The genes are TRBV20-1 and TRBJ1-1; D remains ambiguous. Germline loops: CDR1 DFQATT, CDR2 SNEGSKA (reference sequence). CDR3 length: 11 residues. Trimming removed 6 bases from V and 10 bases from J, with 15 bases in between. This chain's CDR3 is CSAPLGSGAFF. CDR3 sequence (DNA): TGCAGTGCCCCCTTAGGGAGTGGAGCTTTCTTT.

The V call is TRBV18, the J call TRBJ2-5, with a weak D call TRBD1 (6 bases). Germline CDR1 KGHSH, CDR2 LQKENI. Trimming cost V 8 bases and J 2 bases, with 15 bases left between them. The CDR3 runs to 14 residues. CDR3 sequence: CASHRDRTQETQYF. The DNA of the CDR3 is TGTGCCAGCCACCGCGACAGGACTCAAGAGACCCAGTACTTC.

The chain recombines TRBV20-1 with TRBJ2-7; 12 positions match TRBD2. V lost 2 bases and J lost 0; bases outside the gene matches: 8. Germline assignment: CDR1 DFQATT and CDR2 SNEGSKA (reference sequence). The CDR3 runs 17 residues. The CDR3 reads CSARLPGLAGSSYEQYF. The CDR3, as DNA: TGCAGTGCTAGACTCCCGGGACTAGCGGGTTCCTCCTACGAGCAGTACTTC.

This clonotype was observed many times. V gene TRBV20-1 combines with J gene TRBJ2-1, with D uncertain. Trimming shortened V by 0 bases and J by 2 bases, and 11 bases separated the two germline ends. CDR3 length: 15 residues. CDR1 is DFQATT, CDR2 SNEGSKA, per germline (reference sequence). Here the CDR3 DNA reads TGCAGTGCTAGAGATCCAGCGCAACCCTACAATGAGCAGTTCTTC. The encoded protein is CSARDPAQPYNEQFF.

This clonotype was picked up a small number of times. The J gene is TRBJ1-6, the V gene TRBV20-1; D may be TRBD1 (6 bases). Germline loops: CDR1 DFQATT, CDR2 SNEGSKA (reference sequence). The V end was cut by 6 bases, the J end by 8 bases, with 17 bases between. The CDR3 loop spans 14 amino acids. The CDR3 protein is CSASWTATDSPLHF. The DNA of the CDR3 is TGCAGTGCCTCTTGGACAGCGACCGATTCACCCCTCCACTTT.

This chain connects TRBV6-5 to TRBJ1-2; D is perhaps TRBD1 (5 bases). Between the trimmed V and J ends, which lost 1 base and 8 bases, there was a span of 11 bases. Germline V lookup: CDR1 MNHEY, CDR2 SVGAGI. The CDR3 contains 13 residues. The CDR3 here is CASSYYQRGGYTF. The DNA of the CDR3 is TGTGCCAGCAGTTACTATCAGAGGGGCGGCTACACCTTC.

The chain combines TRBV3-1 with TRBJ2-2; D uncertain. CDR3 length: 13 amino acids. Germline CDR1 is LGHDT and CDR2 is YNNKEL (reference sequence). V gave up 1 base and J gave up 6 bases, with 6 bases separating them. The CDR3 sequence is CASSQGSPGELFF. CDR3 sequence (DNA): TGTGCCAGCAGCCAAGGAAGCCCCGGGGAGCTGTTTTTT.

This clonotype came up a few times. The chain is built from TRBV20-1 and TRBJ1-2, with a tentative D call TRBD1 (5 bases). The CDR3 runs to 12 residues. With 3 bases removed from V and 3 bases from J, the gap between germline ends came to 8 bases. The germline gives CDR1 DFQATT, CDR2 SNEGSKA (reference sequence). This chain's CDR3 is CSASGGDYGYTF. CDR3 coding DNA: TGCAGTGCTAGCGGGGGGGACTATGGCTACACCTTC.

This clonotype was seen many times. The V gene is TRBV4-2, the J gene TRBJ2-1; D might be TRBD2 (6 bases). The CDR3 loop spans 18 amino acids. Germline CDR1 is LGHNA and CDR2 is YNFKEQ. V gave up 5 bases and J gave up 4 bases, with 24 bases separating them. The CDR3, as DNA: TGTGCCAGCAGCGGTAGGATTCTTTCTAGCGCCCCATACAATGAGCAGTTCTTC. It encodes CASSGRILSSAPYNEQFF.

This clonotype appeared many times. For the CDR3, the DNA is TGTGCCAGCAGTTTACCCGTTCGCGGGCGAGAGGTATATTTT. Protein product: CASSLPVRGREVYF. This sequence joins TRBV12-3 or TRBV12-4 and TRBJ1-3; D is unclear. V was clipped by 2 bases and J by 14 bases, with 19 bases between them. The CDR3 covers 14 residues.

This clonotype was recorded many times. The rearrangement joins TRBV5-1 to TRBJ2-1; the D is unclear. Germline CDR1 reads SGHRS; CDR2 reads YFSETQ. The CDR3 runs 13 residues. Trimming took 0 bases from V and 5 from J, leaving 6 bases between them. Written as DNA, the CDR3 is TGCGCCAGCAGCTTGGTGCCAGACAATGAGCAGTTCTTC. Translating it yields CASSLVPDNEQFF.

This clonotype has only a few counts. The J gene is TRBJ2-7, the V gene TRBV7-9; a weak D match, TRBD2 (5 bases). Germline values: CDR1 SEHNR, CDR2 FQNEAQ (reference sequence). V lost 5 bases to trimming and J lost 3 bases, with 17 bases between them. This CDR3 contains 15 residues. CDR3 nucleotides: TGTGCCAGCAGCCTTAGGGCAGCGGACTTCTACGAGCAGTACTTC. Translating gives CASSLRAADFYEQYF.

V gene TRBV28 combines with J gene TRBJ2-7; 8 bases map to TRBD2. The CDR3 loop spans 15 amino acids. Trimming cost V 5 bases and J 2 bases; bases outside gene matches: 8. Germline V CDR1 and CDR2: MDHEN, SYDVKM. The CDR3 spells CASSLGLASTYEQYF. CDR3 coding DNA: TGTGCCAGCAGTCTCGGACTAGCCTCGACCTACGAGCAGTACTTC. Full variable domain (missing parts from reference TRBV28 and TRBJ2-7): DVKVTQSSRYLVKRTGEKVFLECVQDMDHENMFWYRQDPGLGLRLIYFSYDVKMKEKGDIPEGYSVSREKKERFSLILESASTNQTSMYLCASSLGLASTYEQYFGPGTRLTVT.

This clonotype appeared many times. The J gene is TRBJ2-7, the V gene TRBV20-1; tentatively, D is TRBD1 (6 bases). V lost 1 base and J 4 bases, leaving 17 bases between the germline ends. CDR1 DFQATT and CDR2 SNEGSKA come from the germline V gene (reference sequence). The CDR3 runs to 15 residues. CDR3 DNA sequence: TGCAGTGCTAGAGGGCGGGCAGGGGACCTGTACGAGCAGTACTTC. This translates into CSARGRAGDLYEQYF.

The CDR3 DNA reads TGTGCCAGCAGTTCAAGAACGGGGGAAATGAACACTGAAGCTTTCTTT. As protein: CASSSRTGEMNTEAFF. This chain links TRBV4-2 with TRBJ1-1; TRBD1 is a possible D gene (5 bases). V lost 6 bases, J lost 0 bases, and 17 bases lay in between. This CDR3 has 16 residues. CDR1 is LGHNA, CDR2 YNFKEQ, per germline.

This clonotype was seen a handful of times. The chain employs TRBV7-2 and TRBJ2-1; 9 positions match TRBD2. The CDR3 runs to 16 residues. J lost 4 bases, V lost 7 bases, and 11 bases had no gene match. Looked up from germline, CDR1 is SGHTA and CDR2 is FQGNSA. The CDR3 here is CASTPLAGALYNEQFF. The CDR3 nucleotides are TGTGCCAGCACCCCCTTAGCGGGGGCCCTATACAATGAGCAGTTCTTC.

This clonotype was seen only a few times. The chain employs TRBV21-1 and TRBJ1-1; the DNA was not used to check the table's D call, TRBD1. TRBV21-1 is a pseudogene locus. This CDR3 has 18 amino acids. The CDR3 loop reads CASSKGRGDTRTNTEAFF. CDR3 in DNA: TGTGCCAGCAGCAAAGGAAGGGGCGACACAAGGACGAACACTGAAGCTTTCTTT.

This clonotype appeared a few times. CDR3 coding DNA: TGTGCCAGCAAAAGACAGGGACTTAACACCGGGGAGCTGTTTTTT. Amino acid sequence: CASKRQGLNTGELFF. The chain employs TRBV6-1 and TRBJ2-2; TRBD1 is a possible D gene (7 bases). The CDR3 totals 15 residues. V dropped 7 bases and J dropped 2 bases, with 14 bases sitting between them. In germline, CDR1 is MNHNS, CDR2 SASEGT.

The V gene is TRBV5-1, the J gene TRBJ2-3; the D gene is possibly TRBD2 (5 bases). V was shortened by 5 bases and J by 2 bases, with 12 bases between the two germline ends. Per germline, CDR1 SGHRS and CDR2 YFSETQ. The CDR3 has 14 amino acids. CDR3 sequence reads: CASRLEQYTDTQYF. The CDR3, as DNA: TGCGCCAGCAGACTAGAACAATACACAGATACGCAGTATTTT.

Concerning this clonotype: One junction end disagrees with the germline gene, perhaps due to a read error. The rearrangement joins TRBV20-1 to TRBJ2-3; 7 nucleotides line up with TRBD2. Germline lookup yields CDR1 DFQATT and CDR2 SNEGSKA (reference sequence). This CDR3 comprises 16 residues. DNA of the CDR3: TGCTGTGCTACCCCGCTGAGCGGGATACTTTTAGATACGCAGTATTTT. It encodes CCATPLSGILLDTQYF.

The chain combines TRBV12-5 with TRBJ1-1, with D perhaps TRBD1 (5 bases). The CDR3 runs to 13 residues. The V gene's germline CDR1 is LGHNT and CDR2 FRNRAP. V shed 5 bases and J shed 3 bases, with 10 bases lying between them. The CDR3 DNA is TGTGCTAGTGGTGCTGACAGCTACACTGAAGCTTTCTTT. It yields the protein CASGADSYTEAFF.